This section outlines one TCR beta chain sequence together with its context. The target antigen is unknown. Through a sample-barcoded 5' primer and a J-beta primer mix, a second PCR was run for roughly 7 to 11 cycles. TCRdb re-derived calls from the 5' RACE reads in MiXCR, one entry per CDR3 protein. The repertoire holds almost 800,000 distinct CDR3 sequences, with roughly 60% as singletons. This sample was included in a study of blood T cells in healthy people across ages. Overall study results and limits: Older age coincided with a roughly linear decline in TCR beta diversity per million T cells.

Trimming left V 5 bases short and J 2 bases short, with 9 bases between. CDR3 length equals 12 residues. Germline V gives CDR1 SQVTM, CDR2 ANQGSEA. What was sequenced was blood. This rearrangement joins TRBV29-1 to TRBJ1-1; perhaps TRBD1 as D (6 bases). The TCR sequence derives from a man aged 30-40 years in good health. The CDR3 here is CSVRGGNTEAFF. In DNA form, the CDR3 reads TGCAGCGTTAGGGGGGGAAACACTGAAGCTTTCTTT.